This TCR beta chain was retrieved from a study of response to subunit inactivated influenza vaccine. This CDR3 spans 15 amino acids. V lost 1 base and J lost 0, with 10 bases in between. Germline V gene data show CDR1 as SGHAT and CDR2 as FQNNGV. Using its own MiXCR run on the RT-PCR reads, TCRdb lists one record per CDR3 protein. The sample shows 710,000 or so distinct CDR3 sequences, less than 20% of them seen only once. This specimen consisted of PBMCs from blood, obtained about 11 days after vaccination. This clonotype was sampled from a man in his forties or fifties who received an inactivated influenza vaccine. The V call is TRBV11-2, the J call TRBJ2-7, with a possible D match to TRBD1 (6 bases). This CDR3 is CASSLATGRSYEQYF. The CDR3 DNA is TGTGCCAGCAGCTTAGCGACAGGCCGCTCCTACGAGCAGTACTTC.